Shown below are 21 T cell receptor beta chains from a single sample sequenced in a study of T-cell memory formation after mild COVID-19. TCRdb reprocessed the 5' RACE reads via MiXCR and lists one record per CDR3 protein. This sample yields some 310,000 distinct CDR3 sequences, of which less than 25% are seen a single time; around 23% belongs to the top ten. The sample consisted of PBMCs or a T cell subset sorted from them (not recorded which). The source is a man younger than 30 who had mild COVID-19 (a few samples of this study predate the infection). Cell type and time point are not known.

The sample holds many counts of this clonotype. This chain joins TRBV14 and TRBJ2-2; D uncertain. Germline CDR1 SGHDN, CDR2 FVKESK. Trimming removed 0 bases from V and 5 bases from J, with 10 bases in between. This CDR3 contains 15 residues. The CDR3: CASSQESAVTGELFF. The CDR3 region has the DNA TGTGCCAGCAGCCAAGAGTCGGCAGTTACCGGGGAGCTGTTTTTT.

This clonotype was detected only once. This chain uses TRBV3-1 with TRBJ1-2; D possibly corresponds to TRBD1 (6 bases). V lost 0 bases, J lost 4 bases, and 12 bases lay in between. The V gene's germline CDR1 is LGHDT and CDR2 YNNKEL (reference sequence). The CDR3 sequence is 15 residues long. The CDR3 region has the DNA TGTGCCAGCAGCCAAGATCACGGACAGATCTATGGCTACACCTTC. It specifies CASSQDHGQIYGYTF.

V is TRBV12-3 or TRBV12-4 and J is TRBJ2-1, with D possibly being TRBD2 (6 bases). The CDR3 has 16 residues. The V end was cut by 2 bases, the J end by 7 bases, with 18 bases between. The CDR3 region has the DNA TGTGCCAGCAGTTTAAGAGGCGGGACGGGCCTGAATGAGCAGTTCTTC. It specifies CASSLRGGTGLNEQFF.

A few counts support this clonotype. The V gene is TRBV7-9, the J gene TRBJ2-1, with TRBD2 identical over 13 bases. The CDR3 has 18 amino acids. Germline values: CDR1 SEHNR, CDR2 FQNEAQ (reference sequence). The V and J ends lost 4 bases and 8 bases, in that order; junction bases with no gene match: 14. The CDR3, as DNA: TGTGCCAGCAGCTCCAGGACTAGCGGGGGCAGATCAGGGTATGAGCAGTTCTTC. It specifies CASSSRTSGGRSGYEQFF.

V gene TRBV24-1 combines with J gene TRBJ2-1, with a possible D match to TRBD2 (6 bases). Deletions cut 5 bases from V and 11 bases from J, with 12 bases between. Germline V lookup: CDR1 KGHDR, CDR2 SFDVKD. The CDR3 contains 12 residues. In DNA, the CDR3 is TGTGCCACCAGTGGGCCGGGGGATCAGCAGTTCTTC. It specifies CATSGPGDQQFF.

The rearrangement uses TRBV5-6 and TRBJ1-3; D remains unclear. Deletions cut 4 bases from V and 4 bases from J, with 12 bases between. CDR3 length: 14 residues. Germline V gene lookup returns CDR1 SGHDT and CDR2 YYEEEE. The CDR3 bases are TGTGCCAGCAGCGTGCCCGGCGGGGGAAACACCATATATTTT. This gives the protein CASSVPGGGNTIYF.

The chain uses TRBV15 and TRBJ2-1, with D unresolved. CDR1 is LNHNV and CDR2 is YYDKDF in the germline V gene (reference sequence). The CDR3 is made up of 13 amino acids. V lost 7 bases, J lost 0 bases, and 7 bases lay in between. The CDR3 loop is CATTLASYNEQFF. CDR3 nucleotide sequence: TGTGCCACCACCTTGGCCTCCTACAATGAGCAGTTCTTC.

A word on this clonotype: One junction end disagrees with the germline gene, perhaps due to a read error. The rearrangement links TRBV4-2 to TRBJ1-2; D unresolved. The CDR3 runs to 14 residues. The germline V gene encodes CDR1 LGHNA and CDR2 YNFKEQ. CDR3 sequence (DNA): TGTGCCAGCAGCCAAGAAGGGCTCCGGAGCAGACACAACTTC. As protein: CASSQEGLRSRHNF.

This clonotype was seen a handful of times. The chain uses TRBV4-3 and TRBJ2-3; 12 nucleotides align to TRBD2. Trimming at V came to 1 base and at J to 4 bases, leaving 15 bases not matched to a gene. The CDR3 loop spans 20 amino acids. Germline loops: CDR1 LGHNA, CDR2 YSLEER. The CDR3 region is CASSQVRASGGASLADTQYF. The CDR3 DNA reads TGCGCCAGCAGCCAAGTAAGGGCTAGCGGGGGGGCCAGTTTGGCAGATACGCAGTATTTT.

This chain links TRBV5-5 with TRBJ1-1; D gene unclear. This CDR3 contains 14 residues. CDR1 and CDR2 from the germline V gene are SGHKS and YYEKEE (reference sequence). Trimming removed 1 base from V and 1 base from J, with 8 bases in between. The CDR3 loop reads CASSLSIANTEAFF. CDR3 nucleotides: TGTGCCAGCAGCTTGTCTATCGCGAACACTGAAGCTTTCTTT. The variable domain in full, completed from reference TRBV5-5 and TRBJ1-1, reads DAGVTQSPTHLIKTRGQQVTLRCSPISGHKSVSWYQQVLGQGPQFIFQYYEKEERGRGNFPDRFSARQFPNYSSELNVNALLLGDSALYLCASSLSIANTEAFFGQGTRLTVV.

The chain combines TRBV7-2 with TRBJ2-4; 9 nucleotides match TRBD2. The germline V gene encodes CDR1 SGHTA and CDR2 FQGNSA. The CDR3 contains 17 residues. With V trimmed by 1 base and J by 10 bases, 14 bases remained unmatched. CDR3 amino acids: CASSLGRLAGTKGIQYF. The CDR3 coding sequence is TGTGCCAGCAGCTTAGGGCGGCTAGCGGGGACTAAGGGAATTCAGTACTTC.

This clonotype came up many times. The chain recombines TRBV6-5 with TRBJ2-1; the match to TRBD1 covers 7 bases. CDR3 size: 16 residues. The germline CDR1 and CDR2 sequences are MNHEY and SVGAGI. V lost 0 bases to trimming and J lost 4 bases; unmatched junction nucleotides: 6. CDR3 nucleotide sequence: TGTGCCAGCAGTTACTCGAGTTCAGGGGGTTACAATGAGCAGTTCTTC. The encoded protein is CASSYSSSGGYNEQFF.

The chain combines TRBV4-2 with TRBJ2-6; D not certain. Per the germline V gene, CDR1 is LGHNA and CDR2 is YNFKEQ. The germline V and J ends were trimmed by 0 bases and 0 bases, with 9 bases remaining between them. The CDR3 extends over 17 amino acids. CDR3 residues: CASSQDNTVSGANVLTF. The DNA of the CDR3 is TGTGCCAGCAGCCAAGATAATACGGTCTCTGGGGCCAACGTCCTGACTTTC.

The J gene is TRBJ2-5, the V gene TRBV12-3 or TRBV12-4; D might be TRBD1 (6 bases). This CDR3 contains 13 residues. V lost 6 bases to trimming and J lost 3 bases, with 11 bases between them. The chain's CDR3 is CASRPTGEETQYF. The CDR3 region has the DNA TGTGCCAGCAGACCGACAGGAGAAGAGACCCAGTACTTC.

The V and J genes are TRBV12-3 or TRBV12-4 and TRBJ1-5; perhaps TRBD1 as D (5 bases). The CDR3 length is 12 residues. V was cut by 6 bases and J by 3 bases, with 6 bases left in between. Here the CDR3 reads CASRGTNQPQHF. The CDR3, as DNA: TGTGCCAGCAGGGGGACCAATCAGCCCCAGCATTTT.

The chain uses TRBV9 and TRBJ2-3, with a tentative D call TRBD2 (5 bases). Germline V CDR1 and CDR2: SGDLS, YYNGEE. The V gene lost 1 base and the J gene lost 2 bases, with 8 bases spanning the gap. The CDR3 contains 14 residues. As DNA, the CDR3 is TGTGCCAGCAGCGTACGGGGAACCACAGATACGCAGTATTTT. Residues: CASSVRGTTDTQYF.

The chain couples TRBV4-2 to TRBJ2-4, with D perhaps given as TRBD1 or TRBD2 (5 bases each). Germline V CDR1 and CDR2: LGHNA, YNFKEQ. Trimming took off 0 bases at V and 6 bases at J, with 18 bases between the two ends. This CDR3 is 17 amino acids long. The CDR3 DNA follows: TGTGCCAGCAGCCAAGATAGGCCAGGGCTTGGGGGAAACATTCAGTACTTC. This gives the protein CASSQDRPGLGGNIQYF.

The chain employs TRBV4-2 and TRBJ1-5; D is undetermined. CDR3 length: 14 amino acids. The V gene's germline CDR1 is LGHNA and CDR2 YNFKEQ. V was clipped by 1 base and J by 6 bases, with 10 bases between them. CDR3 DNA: TGTGCCAGCAGCCAAGGTAGGGTGCCTCAGCCCCAGCATTTT. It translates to CASSQGRVPQPQHF.

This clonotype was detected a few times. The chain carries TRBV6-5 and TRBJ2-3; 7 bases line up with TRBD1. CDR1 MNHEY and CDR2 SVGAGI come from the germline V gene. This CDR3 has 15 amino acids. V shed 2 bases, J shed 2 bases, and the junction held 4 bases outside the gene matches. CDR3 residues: CASSYGDRATDTQYF. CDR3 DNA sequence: TGTGCCAGCAGTTACGGAGACAGGGCCACAGATACGCAGTATTTT.

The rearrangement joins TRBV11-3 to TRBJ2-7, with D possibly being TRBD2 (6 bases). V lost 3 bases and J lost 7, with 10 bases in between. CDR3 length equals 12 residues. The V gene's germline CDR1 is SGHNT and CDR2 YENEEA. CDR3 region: CASSFRDSEQYV. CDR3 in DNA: TGTGCCAGCAGCTTTCGGGACTCTGAGCAGTACGTC.

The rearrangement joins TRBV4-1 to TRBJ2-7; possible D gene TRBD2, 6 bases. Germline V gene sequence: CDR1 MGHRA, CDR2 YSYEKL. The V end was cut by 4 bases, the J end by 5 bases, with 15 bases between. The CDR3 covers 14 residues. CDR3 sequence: CASSPRDSPNEQYF. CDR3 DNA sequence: TGCGCCAGCAGCCCCCGGGACTCACCCAACGAGCAGTACTTC.